Sequencing of this T cell receptor (beta chain) was carried out in a study of shared clonotypes between healthy human individuals. CDR1 and CDR2 (germline): MDHEN, SYDVKM. Trimming pared 9 bases from V and 4 bases from J, leaving 15 bases between. The CDR3 runs to 13 residues. Sequencing used immunoSEQ multiplex PCR; TCRdb keeps in-frame clones, though not all of them. This sample has some 1,600,000 clones; approximately 98% occur once, and the top ten carry 0.4% to 0.45%. This clonotype was sampled from a man younger than 45 in good health. V and J are TRBV28 and TRBJ2-5, with a weak D call TRBD1 (6 bases). The specimen was naive CD4+ T cells sorted from blood. The subset here: CD45RA+ positively selected. CDR3 amino acids: CASHPTGRETQYF. DNA of the CDR3: TGTGCCAGTCACCCGACAGGACGAGAGACCCAGTACTTC. Based on the CDR3 plus reference TRBV28 and TRBJ2-5, the full variable domain is DVKVTQSSRYLVKRTGEKVFLECVQDMDHENMFWYRQDPGLGLRLIYFSYDVKMKEKGDIPEGYSVSREKKERFSLILESASTNQTSMYLCASHPTGRETQYFGPGTRLLVL.